This TCR beta chain originates from a study of T cell responses to AZD1222 COVID-19 vaccine. The data were produced by immunoSEQ multiplex PCR, yet TCRdb's version contains in-frame clones alone and is incomplete. The sample has fewer than 150,000 clones; approximately 93% are singletons. Findings and limits, study-wide: Mostly white British, mostly female donors; authors suggested clonal diversity may be underestimated.

On this clone itself: Its antigen is currently unknown.

The CDR3 runs 13 residues. V was clipped by 4 bases and J by 7 bases; unmatched bases: 4. Germline V CDR1 and CDR2: LNHDA, SQIVND (reference sequence). The receptor was derived from an adult in good health. This sample comprised peripheral blood, obtained on day 0 of AZD1222 vaccination. The V gene is TRBV19, the J gene TRBJ1-2; 9 nucleotides line up with TRBD1. CDR3 bases: TGTGCCAGTAGTACGGGACAGGGCGTTGGCTACACCTTC. Protein product: CASSTGQGVGYTF.